The entry below gives a single TCR beta chain sequence along with its context. As yet, its antigen is unknown. The data were taken from a study of shared clonotypes between healthy human individuals. Study-level findings and limits: Only blood samples were collected, and tissue repertoires likely differ. It was the few donors that limited the genetic and exposure-history diversity represented.

Here immunoSEQ multiplex PCR was the method, and the copy in TCRdb shows in-frame clones only, minus some. The profile shows roughly 1.4 million clones, approximately 98.5% of them singletons. Germline CDR1 and CDR2: ENHRY and SYGVKD. The CDR3 contains 16 residues. V dropped 3 bases and J dropped 4; count of bases not matched to a gene: 2. V gene TRBV10-3 combines with J gene TRBJ2-6, with TRBD2 matching 11 bases. The TCR comes from a man aged 25 to 45 in good health. The sample comprised naive CD4+ T cells sorted from blood. The subset denotes: CD45RA+ positively selected. CDR3 nucleotide sequence: TGTGCCATCAGTGAACTAGCGGGAGTCGGGGCCAACGTCCTGACTTTC. Its translation: CAISELAGVGANVLTF.